This T cell receptor beta chain originates from a study of blood T cell repertoires in COVID-19. Across the study: PBMCs, B-cell-depleted T cells, or T cells were the source of the cDNA or gDNA that made up the material.

In the study's own analysis: Nucleated cell counts were estimated from reference gene primer amplification. Using immunoSEQ multiplex PCR, the repertoire was profiled, and TCRdb retains in-frame clones only, with some absent. D and trimming come from the DNA, and the V and J calls and clone size come from that table. This table holds some 56,000 clones, around 92% found once. The V gene lost 5 bases and the J gene lost 6 bases, with 17 bases spanning the gap. The CDR3 consists of 15 residues. Germline CDR1 is SGHTA and CDR2 is FQGNSA. The chain has TRBV7-2 and TRBJ2-1; D is possibly TRBD2 (6 bases). Sequenced: peripheral blood. This clonotype was sampled from a human donor in a cohort sampled during active COVID-19. The CDR3, as DNA: TGTGCCAGCAGCCAGGACTGGGGGGTCCCCAATGAGCAGTTCTTC. Encoded protein: CASSQDWGVPNEQFF. The entire variable domain, with the rest obtained from reference TRBV7-2 and TRBJ2-1, is as follows: GAGVSQSPSNKVTEKGKDVELRCDPISGHTALYWYRQSLGQGLEFLIYFQGNSAPDKSGLPSDRFSAERTGGSVSTLTIQRTQQEDSAVYLCASSQDWGVPNEQFFGPGTRLTVL.